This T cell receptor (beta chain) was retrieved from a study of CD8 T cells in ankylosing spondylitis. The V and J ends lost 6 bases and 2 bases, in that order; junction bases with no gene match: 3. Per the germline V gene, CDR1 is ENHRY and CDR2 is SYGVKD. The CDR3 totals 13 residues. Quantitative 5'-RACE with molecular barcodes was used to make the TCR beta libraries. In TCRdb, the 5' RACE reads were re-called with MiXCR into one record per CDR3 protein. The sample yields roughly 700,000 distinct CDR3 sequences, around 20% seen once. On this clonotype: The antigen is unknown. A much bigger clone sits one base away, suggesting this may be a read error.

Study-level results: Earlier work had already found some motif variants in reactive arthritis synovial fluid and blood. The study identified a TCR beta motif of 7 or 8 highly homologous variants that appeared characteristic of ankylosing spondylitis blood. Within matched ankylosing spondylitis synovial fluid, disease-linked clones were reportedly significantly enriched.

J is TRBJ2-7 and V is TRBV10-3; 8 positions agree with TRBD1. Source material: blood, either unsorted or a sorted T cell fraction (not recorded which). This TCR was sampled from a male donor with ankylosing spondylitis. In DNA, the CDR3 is TGTGCCATCAGGGACAGGGCTACCTACGAGCAGTACTTC. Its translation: CAIRDRATYEQYF.